This record looks at one T cell receptor (beta chain) sequence and its context. The data originate from a study of control samples from healthy donors and cancer patients. Germline lookup yields CDR1 MNHNS and CDR2 SASEGT. This CDR3 spans 13 amino acids. V dropped 3 bases and J dropped 0 bases, with 3 bases sitting between them. TCRdb's table, derived via immunoSEQ multiplex PCR, lists solely in-frame clones and lacks some. The table includes about 80,000 clones, 91% detected once. This TCR came from a man aged 50-59 years in good health. The chain carries TRBV6-1 and TRBJ1-3; D not certain. Sequencing was performed on blood. CDR3 protein: CASSESSGNTIYF. The CDR3, as DNA: TGTGCCAGCAGTGAGAGCTCTGGAAACACCATATATTTT.